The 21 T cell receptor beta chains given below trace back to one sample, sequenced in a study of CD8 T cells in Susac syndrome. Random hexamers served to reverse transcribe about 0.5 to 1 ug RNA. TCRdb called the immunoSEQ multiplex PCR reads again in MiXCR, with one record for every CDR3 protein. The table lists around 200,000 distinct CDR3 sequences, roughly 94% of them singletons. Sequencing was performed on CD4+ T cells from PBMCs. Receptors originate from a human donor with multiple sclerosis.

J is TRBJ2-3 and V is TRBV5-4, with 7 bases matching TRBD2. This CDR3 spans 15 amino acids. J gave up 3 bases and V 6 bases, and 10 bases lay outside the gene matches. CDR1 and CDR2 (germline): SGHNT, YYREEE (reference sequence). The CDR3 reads CASTRSGVQTDTQYF. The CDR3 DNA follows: TGTGCCAGCACCCGGAGCGGGGTTCAAACAGATACGCAGTATTTT.

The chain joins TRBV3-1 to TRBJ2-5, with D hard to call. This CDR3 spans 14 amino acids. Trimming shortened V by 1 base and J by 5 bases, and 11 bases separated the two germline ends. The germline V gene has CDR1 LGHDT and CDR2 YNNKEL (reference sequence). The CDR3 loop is CASSQGADGETQYF. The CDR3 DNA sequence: TGTGCCAGCAGCCAAGGGGCAGACGGGGAGACCCAGTACTTC.

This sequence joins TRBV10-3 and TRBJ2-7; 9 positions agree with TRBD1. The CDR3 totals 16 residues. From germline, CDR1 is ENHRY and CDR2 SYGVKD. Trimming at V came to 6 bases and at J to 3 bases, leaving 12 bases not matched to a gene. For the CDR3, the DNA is TGTGCCATCAGACGAATTACCGGGACAGGGTACTACGAGCAGTACTTC. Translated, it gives CAIRRITGTGYYEQYF.

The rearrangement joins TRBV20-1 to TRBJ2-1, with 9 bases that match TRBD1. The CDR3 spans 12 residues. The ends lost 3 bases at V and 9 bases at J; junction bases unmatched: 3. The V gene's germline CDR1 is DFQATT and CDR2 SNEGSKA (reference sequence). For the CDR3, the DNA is TGCAGTGCTAGGGTGGGACAGGGTGAGCAGTTCTTC. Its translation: CSARVGQGEQFF.

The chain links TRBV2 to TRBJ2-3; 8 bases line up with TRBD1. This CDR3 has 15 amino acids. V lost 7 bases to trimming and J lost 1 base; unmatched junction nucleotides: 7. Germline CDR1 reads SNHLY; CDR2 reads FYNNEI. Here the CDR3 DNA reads TGTGCCAGCACCGGACAGGGATCGGGCACAGATACGCAGTATTTT. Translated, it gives CASTGQGSGTDTQYF.

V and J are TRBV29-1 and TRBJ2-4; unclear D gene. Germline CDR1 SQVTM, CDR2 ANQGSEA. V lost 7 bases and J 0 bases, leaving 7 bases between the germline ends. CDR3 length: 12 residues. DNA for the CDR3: TGCAGCGCTTTTCTAGCCAAAAACATTCAGTACTTC. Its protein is CSAFLAKNIQYF.

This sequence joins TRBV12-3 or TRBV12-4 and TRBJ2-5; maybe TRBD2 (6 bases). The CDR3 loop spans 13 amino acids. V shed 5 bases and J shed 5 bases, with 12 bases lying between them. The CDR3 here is CASSPGGHETQYF. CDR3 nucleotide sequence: TGTGCCAGCAGTCCCGGAGGGCACGAGACCCAGTACTTC.

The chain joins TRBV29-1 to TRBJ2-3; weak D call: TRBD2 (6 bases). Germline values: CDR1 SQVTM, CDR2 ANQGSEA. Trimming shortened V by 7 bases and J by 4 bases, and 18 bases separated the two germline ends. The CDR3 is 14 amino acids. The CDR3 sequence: CSGRGYPRSDTQYF. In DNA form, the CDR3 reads TGCAGCGGGAGGGGCTACCCGAGGTCAGATACGCAGTATTTT.

In DNA form, the CDR3 reads TGTGCCAGCAGTGAAGCGGGCTGGGGGGAGCTGTTTTTT. Translated, it gives CASSEAGWGELFF. This rearrangement joins TRBV2 to TRBJ2-2, with D unresolved. Germline assignment: CDR1 SNHLY and CDR2 FYNNEI. The CDR3 length is 13 residues. Trimming removed 0 bases at V and 8 bases at J, with 7 bases between. Drawing the rest from reference TRBV2 and TRBJ2-2, the complete variable domain is EPEVTQTPSHQVTQMGQEVILRCVPISNHLYFYWYRQILGQKVEFLVSFYNNEISEKSEIFDDQFSVERPDGSNFTLKIRSTKLEDSAMYFCASSEAGWGELFFGEGSRLTVL.

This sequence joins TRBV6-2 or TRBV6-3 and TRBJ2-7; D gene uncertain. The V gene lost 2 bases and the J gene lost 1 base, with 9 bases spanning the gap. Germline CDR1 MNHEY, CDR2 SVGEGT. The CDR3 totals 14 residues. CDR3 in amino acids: CASSYLRGSYEQYV. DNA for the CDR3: TGTGCCAGCAGTTACCTACGAGGATCCTACGAGCAGTACGTC.

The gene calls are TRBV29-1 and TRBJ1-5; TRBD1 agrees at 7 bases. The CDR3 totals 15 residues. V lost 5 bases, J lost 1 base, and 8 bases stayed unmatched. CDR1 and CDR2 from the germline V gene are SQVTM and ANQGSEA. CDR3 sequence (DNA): TGCAGCGTTCTAGGGGGCGGCGGGAGCAATCAGCCCCAGCATTTT. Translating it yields CSVLGGGGSNQPQHF.

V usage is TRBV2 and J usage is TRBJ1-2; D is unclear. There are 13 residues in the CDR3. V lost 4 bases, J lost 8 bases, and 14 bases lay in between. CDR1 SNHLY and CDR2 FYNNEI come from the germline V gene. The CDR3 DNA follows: TGTGCCAGCAGTGTTTTAAACCGAGGGGGCTACACCTTC. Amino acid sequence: CASSVLNRGGYTF.

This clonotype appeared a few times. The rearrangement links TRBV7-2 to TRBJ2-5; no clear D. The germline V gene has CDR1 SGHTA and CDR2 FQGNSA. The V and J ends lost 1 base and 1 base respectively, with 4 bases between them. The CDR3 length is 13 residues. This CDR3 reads CASSLGPQETQYF. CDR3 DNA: TGTGCCAGCAGCTTAGGGCCCCAAGAGACCCAGTACTTC.

CDR3 region: CATSRRDSIQALETQYF. The CDR3 DNA is TGTGCCACCAGCAGGAGAGATAGTATTCAAGCGTTAGAGACCCAGTACTTC. The chain couples TRBV15 to TRBJ2-5; D not certain. Germline lookup yields CDR1 LNHNV and CDR2 YYDKDF (reference sequence). The CDR3 is 17 amino acids. Trimming cost V 3 bases and J 4 bases, with 21 bases left between them.

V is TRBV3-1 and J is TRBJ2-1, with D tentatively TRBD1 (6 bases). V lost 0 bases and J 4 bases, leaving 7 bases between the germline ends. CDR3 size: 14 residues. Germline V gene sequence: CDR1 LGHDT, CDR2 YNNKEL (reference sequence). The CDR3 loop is CASSQEQGYNEQFF. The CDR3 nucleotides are TGTGCCAGCAGCCAAGAACAGGGATACAATGAGCAGTTCTTC.

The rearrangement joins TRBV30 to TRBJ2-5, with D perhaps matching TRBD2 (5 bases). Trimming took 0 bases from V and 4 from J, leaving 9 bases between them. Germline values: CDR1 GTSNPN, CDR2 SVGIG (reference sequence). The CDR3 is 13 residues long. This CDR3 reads CAWSVADGETQYF. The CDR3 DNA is TGTGCCTGGAGTGTAGCGGACGGAGAGACCCAGTACTTC.

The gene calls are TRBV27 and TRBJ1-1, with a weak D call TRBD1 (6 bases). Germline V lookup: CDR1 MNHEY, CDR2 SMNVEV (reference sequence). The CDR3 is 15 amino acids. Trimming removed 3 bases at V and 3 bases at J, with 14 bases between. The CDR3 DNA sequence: TGTGCCAGCAGTTTGCAGCCCCAGGGGTACACTGAAGCTTTCTTT. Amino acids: CASSLQPQGYTEAFF.

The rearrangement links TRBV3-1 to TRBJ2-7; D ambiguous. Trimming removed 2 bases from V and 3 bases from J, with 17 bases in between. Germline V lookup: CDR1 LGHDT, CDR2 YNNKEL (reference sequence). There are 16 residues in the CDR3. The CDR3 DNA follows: TGTGCCAGCAGCCAATTAGGCATTGGAACATACTACGAGCAGTACTTC. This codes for CASSQLGIGTYYEQYF.

CDR3 sequence: CASSGYGGAQYF. The CDR3 DNA reads as TGTGCCAGCAGTGGGTATGGGGGGGCGCAGTATTTT. This sequence joins TRBV2 and TRBJ2-3; 7 bases map to TRBD2. The CDR3 is 12 residues long. In germline, CDR1 is SNHLY, CDR2 FYNNEI. The V and J ends lost 4 bases and 10 bases, in that order; junction bases with no gene match: 5.

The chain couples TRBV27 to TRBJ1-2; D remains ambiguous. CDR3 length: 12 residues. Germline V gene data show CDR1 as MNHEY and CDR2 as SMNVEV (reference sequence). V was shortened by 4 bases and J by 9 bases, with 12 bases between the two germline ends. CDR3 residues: CASSSEGRSYTF. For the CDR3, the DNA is TGTGCCAGCAGTTCGGAGGGCCGGAGCTACACCTTC.

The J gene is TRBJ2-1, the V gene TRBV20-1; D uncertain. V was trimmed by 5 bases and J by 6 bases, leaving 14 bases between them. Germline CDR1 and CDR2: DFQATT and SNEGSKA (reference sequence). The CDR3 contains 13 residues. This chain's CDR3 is CSAGKTRTNEQFF. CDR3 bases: TGCAGTGCTGGAAAGACCAGAACCAATGAGCAGTTCTTC.